This TCR beta chain was recovered during a study of T-cell reconstitution after alpha-beta-depleted transplantation in children (dated by TCRdb to the mid-2010s). At the level of the whole study: Using TCR repertoire profiling, the study followed T-cell immune reconstitution in a quantitative way in children after TCRalphabeta/CD19-depleted allogeneic hematopoietic cell transplantation. The paper's findings and limits, for the study overall: The high TCRbeta diversity at day 60 in some patients was ascribed to recipient T cells and intrathymic progenitors that had survived conditioning. The apparently early alphabetaT-cell count recovery about two months after transplant was reportedly dependent on only several hundred rapidly expanded clones derived from non-depleted graft cells. Over subsequent months, a decline in hyperexpanded clone frequencies was noted, and after one year, T-cell counts and TCRbeta diversity were mostly ascribed to newly produced T cells.

Libraries were prepared through PCR. The run used an Illumina HiSeq 2500. To normalize quantification of the TCRbeta repertoire, the TCR libraries were built with molecular barcoding that relied on unique molecular identifiers. Using fastp at Q25 and MiXCR, TCRdb reprocessed the public reads and kept productive beta chains. Entries are consolidated by CDR3 protein sequence, retaining the most common genes and DNA. The sample table lists 6,500 or so distinct CDR3 sequences, under 7% of them with a count of one. 20% to 25% of the sample goes to the ten largest clones. The treatment or condition label on this specimen signifies: allogeneic hematopoietic cell transplantation with graft depleted of TCRalphabeta T cells and CD19 B cells. TCRalphabeta/CD19-depleted allogeneic hematopoietic cell grafts were given to the transplant recipients, all of whom were children. Taken from the germline V gene, the CDR1 and CDR2 loops are SGHRS and YFSETQ. The CDR3 numbers 16 residues from cysteine through phenylalanine. The CDR3 DNA has 48 bases and is translated from base 1. V loses 2 bases, J loses 2 bases, and the germline ends lie 13 bases apart.

This clonotype was recorded many times. The target of this receptor is not known. Base qualities are not provided; no much larger clone lies one nucleotide away. The sequence links TRBV5-1 to TRBJ2-2, with TRBD2 as a weak D call on 6 bases. This receptor was obtained from a child younger than two who had a stem cell transplant for acute myeloid leukemia, so the T cells may come from the graft donor. This material consisted of PBMCs, mostly from graft donor cells, taken 180 days after TCRalphabeta/CD19-depleted stem cell transplant. The nucleotides read TGCGCCAGCAGCTTAGGAGGGACGCAAAACACCGGGGAGCTGTTTTTT. Its protein product is CASSLGGTQNTGELFF.